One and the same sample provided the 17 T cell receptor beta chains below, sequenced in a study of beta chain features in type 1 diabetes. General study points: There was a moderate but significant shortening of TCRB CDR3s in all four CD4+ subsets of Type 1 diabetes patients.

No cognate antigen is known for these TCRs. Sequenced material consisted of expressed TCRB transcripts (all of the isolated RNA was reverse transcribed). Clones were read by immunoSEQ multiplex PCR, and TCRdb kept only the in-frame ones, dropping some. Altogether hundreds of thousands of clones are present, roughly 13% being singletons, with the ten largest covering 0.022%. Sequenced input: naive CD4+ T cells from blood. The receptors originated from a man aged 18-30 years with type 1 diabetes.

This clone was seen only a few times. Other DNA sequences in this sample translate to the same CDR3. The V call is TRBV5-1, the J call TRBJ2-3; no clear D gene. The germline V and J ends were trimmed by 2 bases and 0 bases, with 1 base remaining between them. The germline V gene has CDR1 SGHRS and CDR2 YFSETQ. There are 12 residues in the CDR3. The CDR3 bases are TGCGCCAGCAGCTTTAGCACAGATACGCAGTATTTT. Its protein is CASSFSTDTQYF.

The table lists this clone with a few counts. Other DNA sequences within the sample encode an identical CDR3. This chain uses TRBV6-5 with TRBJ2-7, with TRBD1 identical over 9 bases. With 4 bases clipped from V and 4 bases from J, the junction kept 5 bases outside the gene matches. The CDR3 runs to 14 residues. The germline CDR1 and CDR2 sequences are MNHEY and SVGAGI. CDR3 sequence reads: CASSSGTGSYEQYF. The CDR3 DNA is TGTGCCAGCAGTTCCGGGACAGGGTCATACGAGCAGTACTTC.

The CDR3 reads CSARDRGRDYGYTF. CDR3 in DNA: TGCAGCGCCCGGGACAGGGGGCGAGACTATGGCTACACCTTC. This chain uses TRBV29-1 with TRBJ1-2; TRBD1 matches at 12 bases. CDR3 length: 14 residues. After removal of 7 bases from V and 3 bases from J, the junction contained 6 bases not matched to a gene. In germline, CDR1 is SQVTM, CDR2 ANQGSEA.

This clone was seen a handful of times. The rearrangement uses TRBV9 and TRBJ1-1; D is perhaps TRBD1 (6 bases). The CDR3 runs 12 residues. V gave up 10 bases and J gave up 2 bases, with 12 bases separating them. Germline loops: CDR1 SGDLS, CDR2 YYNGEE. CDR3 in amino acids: CASRGGNTEAFF. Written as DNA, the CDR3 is TGTGCCTCTCGAGGGGGTAACACTGAAGCTTTCTTT.

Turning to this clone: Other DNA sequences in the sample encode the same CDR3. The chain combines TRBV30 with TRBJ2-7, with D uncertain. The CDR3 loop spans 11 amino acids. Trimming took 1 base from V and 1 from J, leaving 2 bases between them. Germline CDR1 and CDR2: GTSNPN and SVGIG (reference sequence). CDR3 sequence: CAWSASYEQYF. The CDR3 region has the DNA TGTGCCTGGAGTGCTTCCTACGAGCAGTACTTC.

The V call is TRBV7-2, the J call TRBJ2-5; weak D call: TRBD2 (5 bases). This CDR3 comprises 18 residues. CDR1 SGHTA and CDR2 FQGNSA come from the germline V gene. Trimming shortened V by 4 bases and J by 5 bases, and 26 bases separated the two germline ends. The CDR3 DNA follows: TGTGCCAGCAGCTCTACCTTTTTCCGGGGAACACGGACCGAGACCCAGTACTTC. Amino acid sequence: CASSSTFFRGTRTETQYF. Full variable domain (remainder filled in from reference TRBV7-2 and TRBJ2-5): GAGVSQSPSNKVTEKGKDVELRCDPISGHTALYWYRQSLGQGLEFLIYFQGNSAPDKSGLPSDRFSAERTGGSVSTLTIQRTQQEDSAVYLCASSSTFFRGTRTETQYFGPGTRLLVL.

The DNA of the CDR3 is TGTGCCAGCCGGGGCGGGGGCGAGAATGAGCAGTTCTTC. The encoded protein is CASRGGGENEQFF. The genes are TRBV28 and TRBJ2-1, with TRBD2 as a possible D gene (7 bases). CDR1 is MDHEN, CDR2 SYDVKM, per germline. The CDR3 has 13 residues. V was trimmed by 8 bases and J by 7 bases, leaving 15 bases between them.

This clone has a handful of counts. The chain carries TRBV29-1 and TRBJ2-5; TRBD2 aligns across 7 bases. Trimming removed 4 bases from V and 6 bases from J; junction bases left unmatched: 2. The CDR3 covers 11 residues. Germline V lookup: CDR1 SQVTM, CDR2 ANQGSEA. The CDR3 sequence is CSVGEGKTQYF. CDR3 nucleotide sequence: TGCAGCGTTGGGGAGGGGAAGACCCAGTACTTC.

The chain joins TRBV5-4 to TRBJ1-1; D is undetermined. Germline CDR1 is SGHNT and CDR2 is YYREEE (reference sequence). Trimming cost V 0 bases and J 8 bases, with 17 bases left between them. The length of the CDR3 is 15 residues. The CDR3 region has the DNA TGTGCCAGCAGCTTGGAGGCGCGGGCGGTTAAGGAAGCTTTCTTT. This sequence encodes CASSLEARAVKEAFF. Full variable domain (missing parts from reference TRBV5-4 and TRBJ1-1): ETGVTQSPTHLIKTRGQQVTLRCSSQSGHNTVSWYQQALGQGPQFIFQYYREEENGRGNFPPRFSGLQFPNYSSELNVNALELDDSALYLCASSLEARAVKEAFFGQGTRLTVV.

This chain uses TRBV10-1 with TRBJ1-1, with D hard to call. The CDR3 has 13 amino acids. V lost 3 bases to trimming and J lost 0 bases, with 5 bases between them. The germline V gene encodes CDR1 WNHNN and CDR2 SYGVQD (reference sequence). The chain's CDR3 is CASSDRLNTEAFF. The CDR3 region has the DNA TGCGCCAGCAGTGACCGGCTGAACACTGAAGCTTTCTTT.

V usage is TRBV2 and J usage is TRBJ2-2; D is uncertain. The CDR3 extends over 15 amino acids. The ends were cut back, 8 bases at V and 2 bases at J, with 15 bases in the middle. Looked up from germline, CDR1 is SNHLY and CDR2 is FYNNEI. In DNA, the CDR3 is TGTGCCAGCCCAAGAGGCAGAGACAACACCGGGGAGCTGTTTTTT. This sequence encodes CASPRGRDNTGELFF. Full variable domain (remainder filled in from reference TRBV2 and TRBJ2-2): EPEVTQTPSHQVTQMGQEVILRCVPISNHLYFYWYRQILGQKVEFLVSFYNNEISEKSEIFDDQFSVERPDGSNFTLKIRSTKLEDSAMYFCASPRGRDNTGELFFGEGSRLTVL.

Here the CDR3 DNA reads TGTGCCAGCAGCTTAGAAGAGGGAGGTAATGAGCAGTTCTTC. Protein: CASSLEEGGNEQFF. V and J are TRBV11-3 and TRBJ2-1, with D possibly being TRBD2 (6 bases). Trimming pared 0 bases from V and 7 bases from J, leaving 10 bases between. CDR3 size: 14 residues. Germline CDR1 SGHNT, CDR2 YENEEA.

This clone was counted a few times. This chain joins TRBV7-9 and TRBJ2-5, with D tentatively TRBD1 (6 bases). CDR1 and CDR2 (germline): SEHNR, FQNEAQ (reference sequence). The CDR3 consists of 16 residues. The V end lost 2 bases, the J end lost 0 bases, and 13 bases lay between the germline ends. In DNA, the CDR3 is TGTGCCAGCAGCTTACTTACTAGGACAGACCAAGAGACCCAGTACTTC. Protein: CASSLLTRTDQETQYF.

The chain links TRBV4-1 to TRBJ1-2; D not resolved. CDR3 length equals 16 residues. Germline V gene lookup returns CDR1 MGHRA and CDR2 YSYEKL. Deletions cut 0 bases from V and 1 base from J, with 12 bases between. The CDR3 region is CASSQDRPQVNYGYTF. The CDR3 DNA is TGCGCCAGCAGCCAAGATCGACCCCAGGTTAACTATGGCTACACCTTC.

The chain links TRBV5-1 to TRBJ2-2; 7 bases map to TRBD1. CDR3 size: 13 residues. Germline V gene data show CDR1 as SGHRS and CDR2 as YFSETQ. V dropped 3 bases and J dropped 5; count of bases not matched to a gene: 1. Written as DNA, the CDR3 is TGCGCCAGCAGCTGGGACAGAACCGGGGAGCTGTTTTTT. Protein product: CASSWDRTGELFF. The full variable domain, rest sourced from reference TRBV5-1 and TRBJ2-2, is KAGVTQTPRYLIKTRGQQVTLSCSPISGHRSVSWYQQTPGQGLQFLFEYFSETQRNKGNFPGRFSGRQFSNSRSEMNVSTLELGDSALYLCASSWDRTGELFFGEGSRLTVL.

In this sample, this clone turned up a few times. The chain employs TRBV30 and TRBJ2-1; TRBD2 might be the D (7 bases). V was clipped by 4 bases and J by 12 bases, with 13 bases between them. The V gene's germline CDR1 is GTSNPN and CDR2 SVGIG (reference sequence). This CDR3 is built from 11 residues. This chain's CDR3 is CAWITGRGQFF. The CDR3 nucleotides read TGTGCCTGGATAACAGGGAGGGGGCAGTTCTTC.

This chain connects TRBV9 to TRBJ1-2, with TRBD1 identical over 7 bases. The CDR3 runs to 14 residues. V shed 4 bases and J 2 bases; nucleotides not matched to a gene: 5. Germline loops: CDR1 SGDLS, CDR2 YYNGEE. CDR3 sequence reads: CASSPQGQNYGYTF. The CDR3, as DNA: TGTGCCAGCAGCCCGCAGGGACAGAACTATGGCTACACCTTC. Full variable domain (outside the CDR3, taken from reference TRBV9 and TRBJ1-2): DSGVTQTPKHLITATGQRVTLRCSPRSGDLSVYWYQQSLDQGLQFLIQYYNGEERAKGNILERFSAQQFPDLHSELNLSSLELGDSALYFCASSPQGQNYGYTFGSGTRLTVV.